This T cell receptor (beta chain) originates from a study of control samples from healthy donors and cancer patients. The CDR3 runs 14 residues. V lost 4 bases and J lost 8; bases outside the gene matches: 6. Germline V gene lookup returns CDR1 LGHNA and CDR2 YNFKEQ. Measured with immunoSEQ multiplex PCR; TCRdb has only the in-frame clones, and not every one. The data show 65,000 to 75,000 clones, about 90% seen once. Sequencing was carried out using blood. The V gene is TRBV4-2, the J gene TRBJ1-4; 8 nucleotides line up with TRBD1. This clonotype was sampled from a woman in her 50s in good health. The CDR3 here is CASSRDRINEKLFF. Written as DNA, the CDR3 is TGTGCCAGCAGCCGGGACAGGATAAACGAAAAACTGTTTTTT.